The rows below give T cell receptor beta chains drawn from one sample of a study of T cell clusters in autoimmune cytopenias. With the multiplex PCR reads reprocessed, TCRdb shows one record per CDR3 protein and no DNA. This sample contains some 4,500 distinct CDR3 sequences. The source material was peripheral blood. The receptors here all came from a human donor with an autoimmune cytopenia or autoimmune hepatitis (not recorded which). Both conserved end residues are part of each CDR3. Size is omitted from some rows. Given values are once, few, many or a class for expanded clones.

CASSLSWDSGETQYF,NA,TRBV27,TRBJ2-5
CASSIRQNTGELFF,medium-sized,TRBV19,TRBJ2-2
CASRRTGTGETEAFF,medium-sized,TRBV6-5,TRBJ1-1
CASSQDRGQKETQYF,NA,TRBV5-4,TRBJ2-5
CASRGATSGSYEQYF,medium-sized,TRBV6-1,TRBJ2-7
CASSMSPGQETQYF,medium-sized,TRBV19,TRBJ2-5
CASSPRTSGRARGTDTQYF,NA,TRBV6-6,TRBJ2-3
CSAGQDNYGYTF,medium-sized,TRBV29-1,TRBJ1-2
CATSDRQTNEQFF,NA,TRBV24-1,TRBJ2-1
CSTAGGGETQYF,large,TRBV29-1,TRBJ2-5
CASSMGPGGGTDTQYF,medium-sized,TRBV19,TRBJ2-3
CASSFVGGGTDTQYF,NA,TRBV12-3/TRBV12-4,TRBJ2-3
CSARGEVAGGTTDTQYF,medium-sized,TRBV20-1,TRBJ2-3
CASSKSSGSYSYNEQFF,NA,TRBV6-5,TRBJ2-1
CATSRDPSGANVLTF,medium-sized,TRBV15,TRBJ2-6
CASRPGTPGGELFF,NA,TRBV6-2/TRBV6-3,TRBJ2-2
CAWSAPDRASSYEQYF,NA,TRBV30,TRBJ2-7
CAWSARARGTPLATEAFF,medium-sized,TRBV30,TRBJ1-1
CASSPRTSGGPELFF,medium-sized,TRBV27,TRBJ2-2
CASRGQGKETQYF,medium-sized,TRBV11-1,TRBJ2-5
CASSSGVSTDTQYF,medium-sized,TRBV11-1,TRBJ2-3
CSVEGTAAGNTIYF,medium-sized,TRBV29-1,TRBJ1-3
CAARGDTGELFF,NA,TRBV5-1,TRBJ2-2
CASSRTGGDYNEQFF,NA,TRBV18,TRBJ2-1
CASSYSIGAGYGYTF,NA,TRBV6-1,TRBJ1-2
CASSRGPNEKLFF,NA,TRBV6-1,TRBJ1-4
CASSPATGYGYTF,NA,TRBV7-2,TRBJ1-2
CASSTSGTAYTEAFF,medium-sized,TRBV19,TRBJ1-1
CASSPLALEQYF,medium-sized,TRBV6-2/TRBV6-3,TRBJ2-7
CASRSPGQGTTDTQYF,medium-sized,TRBV6-6,TRBJ2-3
CASSFGVGGDTQYF,medium-sized,TRBV5-5,TRBJ2-3
CASSTGQGVYEQFF,NA,TRBV19,TRBJ2-1
CASSSGQGVNSPLHF,NA,TRBV7-6,TRBJ1-6
CAWSEDRLAKNIQYF,NA,TRBV30,TRBJ2-4
CATSRDRWTRYGYTF,NA,TRBV15,TRBJ1-2
CARSLVAGPYNEQFF,NA,TRBV19,TRBJ2-1
CSVALTGRKEYF,medium-sized,TRBV29-1,TRBJ2-7
CASFTRVNTEAFF,NA,TRBV6-5,TRBJ1-1
CASSSTGGDEQYF,medium-sized,TRBV5-6,TRBJ2-7
CASSQERLAGNIQYF,NA,TRBV4-2,TRBJ2-4
CASEFDTDTQYF,medium-sized,TRBV6-6,TRBJ2-3
CASSLVAKNIQYF,medium-sized,TRBV27,TRBJ2-4
CASRRNGGADTGELFF,medium-sized,TRBV6-2/TRBV6-3,TRBJ2-2
CAWSWLEAGELFF,medium-sized,TRBV30,TRBJ2-2
CASRRGTGGTGELFF,medium-sized,TRBV6-1,TRBJ2-2
CASSETGQGPPYGYTF,NA,TRBV6-1,TRBJ1-2
CASSSGLAGVGDTQYF,NA,TRBV5-4,TRBJ2-3
CASTNRGQSYNEQFF,medium-sized,TRBV27,TRBJ2-1
CASSSGGGTEQFF,NA,TRBV18,TRBJ2-1
CAWGRSADTQYF,medium-sized,TRBV30,TRBJ2-3
CASSIGLAGTDTQYF,medium-sized,TRBV19,TRBJ2-3
CASSQGHNTEAFF,NA,TRBV18,TRBJ1-1
CASSLASGRPNTGELFF,NA,TRBV7-9,TRBJ2-2
CASSDQGGRYEQYF,NA,TRBV6-1,TRBJ2-7
CAQRDYLDYGYTF,medium-sized,TRBV30,TRBJ1-2